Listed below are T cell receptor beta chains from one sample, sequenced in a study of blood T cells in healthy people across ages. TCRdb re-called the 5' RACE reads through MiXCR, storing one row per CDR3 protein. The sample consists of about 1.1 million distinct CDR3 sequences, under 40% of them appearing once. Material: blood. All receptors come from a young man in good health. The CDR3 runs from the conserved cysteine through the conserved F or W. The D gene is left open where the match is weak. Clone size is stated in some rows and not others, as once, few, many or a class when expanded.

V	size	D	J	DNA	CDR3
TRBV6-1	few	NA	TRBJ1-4	TGTGCCAGCATGGTCCAGCCCGGCCGGGGGGAAAAACTGTTTTTT	CASMVQPGRGEKLFF
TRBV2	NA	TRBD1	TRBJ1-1	TGTGCCAGCAGAGGGACAGGGGGCACGAACACTGAAGCTTTCTTT	CASRGTGGTNTEAFF
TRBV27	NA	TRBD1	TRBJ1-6	TGTGCCAGCAGGCGGACACAGGGGACTAATAATTCACCCCTCCACTTT	CASRRTQGTNNSPLHF
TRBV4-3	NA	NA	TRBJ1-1	TGCGCCAGCAGCCAAGGGCGGGGTTTGGACACTGAAGCTTTCTTT	CASSQGRGLDTEAFF
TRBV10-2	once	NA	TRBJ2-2	TGCGCCAGCAGTGAGGGGGAGTTCGCCGGGGAGCTGTTTTTT	CASSEGEFAGELFF
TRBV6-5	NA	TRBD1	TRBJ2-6	TGTGCCAGCACTGGACAGGGTATTTCCGGGGCCAACGTCCTGACTTTC	CASTGQGISGANVLTF
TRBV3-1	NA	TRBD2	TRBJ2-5	TGTGCCAGCAGCCAAGAAACTAGCGGGGCTTTCCAAGAGACCCAGTACTTC	CASSQETSGAFQETQYF
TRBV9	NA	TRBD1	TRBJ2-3	TGTGCCAGCAGCGTGTTCCAGGGGGCGCGTTTAACAGATACGCAGTATTTT	CASSVFQGARLTDTQYF
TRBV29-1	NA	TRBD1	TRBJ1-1	TGCAGCGTTGTAATCGACAGGGGGCGGACTGAAGCTTTCTTT	CSVVIDRGRTEAFF
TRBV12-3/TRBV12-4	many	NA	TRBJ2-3	TGTGCCAGCAGTTTACCCCGGGGTACGCAGTATTTT	CASSLPRGTQYF
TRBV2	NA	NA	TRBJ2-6	TGTGCCAGCAGTGAACCGAGTGGGAGATCTGGGGCCAACGTCCTGACTTTC	CASSEPSGRSGANVLTF
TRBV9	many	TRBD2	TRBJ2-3	TGTGCCAGCAGCGCCCCTCTAGCGGGGACAGATACGCAGTATTTT	CASSAPLAGTDTQYF
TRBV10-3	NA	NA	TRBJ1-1	TGTGCCATCACCCCCATGCCGAACACTGAAGCTTTCTTT	CAITPMPNTEAFF
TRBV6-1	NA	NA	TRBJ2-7	TGTGCCAGCAGTGAAGTTCCGAACGGGGAGCAGTACTTC	CASSEVPNGEQYF
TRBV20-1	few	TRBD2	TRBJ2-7	TGCAGTGCTAGAGAGGGCGCTAGCGGGGGACCTCCCGTTTCCTACGAGCAGTACTTC	CSAREGASGGPPVSYEQYF
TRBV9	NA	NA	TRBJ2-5	TGTGCCAGCAGCGTAGCCCAGCGAGGGGAGACCCAGTACTTC	CASSVAQRGETQYF
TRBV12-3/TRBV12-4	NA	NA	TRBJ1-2	TGTGCCAGCAGACCAGCCTCCACGGGCTATGGCTGCACCTTC	CASRPASTGYGCTF
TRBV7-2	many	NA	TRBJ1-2	TGTGCCAGCAGTCCCACAGGAGGGTATGGCTACACCTTC	CASSPTGGYGYTF
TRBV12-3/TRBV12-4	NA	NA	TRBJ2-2	TGTGCCAGCAGGAGCCGTCGGGGTAACGGGGAGCTGTTTTTT	CASRSRRGNGELFF
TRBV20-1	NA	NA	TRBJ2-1	TGCAGTGCTAACAAGGCGGAGAATGAGCAGTTCTTC	CSANKAENEQFF
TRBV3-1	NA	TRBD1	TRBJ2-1	TGTGCCAGCAGCCAGGAGACAGGGGCCTACAATGAGCAGTTCTTC	CASSQETGAYNEQFF
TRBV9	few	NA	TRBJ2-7	TGTGCCAGCAGCGTCACACCAGCCTCCTACGAGCAGTACTTC	CASSVTPASYEQYF
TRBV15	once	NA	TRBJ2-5	TGTGCCACCAGCAGAAAGGGGCAGGAAAAGTACTTC	CATSRKGQEKYF
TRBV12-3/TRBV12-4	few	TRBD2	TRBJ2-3	TGTGCCAGCAGTCCCTTCGCTAGCGGGACAGATACGCAGTATTTT	CASSPFASGTDTQYF
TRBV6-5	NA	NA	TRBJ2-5	TGTGCCAGCAGTGACAGACAGGGGAGGGAGCAGTACTTC	CASSDRQGREQYF
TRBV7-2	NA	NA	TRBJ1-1	TGTGCCAGCAGCTTAGCGGGGGGGGCACAGAACACTGAAGCTTTCTTT	CASSLAGGAQNTEAFF
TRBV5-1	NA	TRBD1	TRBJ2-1	TGCGCCAGCAGCTTACAGGGGGTTCGGAATGAGCAGTTCTTC	CASSLQGVRNEQFF
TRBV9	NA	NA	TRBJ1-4	TGTGCCAGCAGCGCCTCCCCCGGGGCCGGACCGGGAGAAAACCTGTTTTTT	CASSASPGAGPGENLFF
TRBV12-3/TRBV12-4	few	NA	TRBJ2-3	TGTGCCAGCAGTTTCGTGTTTTCAGGGGGGGCAGATACGCAGTATTTT	CASSFVFSGGADTQYF